The next 15 T cell receptor beta chains were all read from a single sample in a study of blood T cell repertoires in COVID-19. Method: immunoSEQ multiplex PCR; TCRdb's copy keeps in-frame clones and lacks some. There are approximately 170,000 clones in the sample; under 80% occur only once, and about 3% lies in the top ten. The sequenced sample consisted of peripheral blood. The receptors shown here come from a woman aged 80 or older with acute or convalescent COVID-19.

The rearrangement links TRBV2 to TRBJ1-4, with TRBD1 identical over 7 bases. This CDR3 comprises 14 residues. Germline V lookup: CDR1 SNHLY, CDR2 FYNNEI. V trimming: 0 bases; J trimming: 8 bases; junction bases outside the gene matches: 3. The CDR3 DNA is TGTGCCAGCAGTGAAGCCCGGACAGGAGAAAAACTGTTTTTT. It encodes CASSEARTGEKLFF.

The chain joins TRBV6-2 or TRBV6-3 to TRBJ2-7; TRBD2 matches at 11 bases. V lost 6 bases to trimming and J lost 7 bases; unmatched junction nucleotides: 11. Germline V CDR1 and CDR2: MNHEY, SVGEGT. The CDR3 runs to 15 residues. In DNA, the CDR3 is TGTGCCAGCAGCCAATGGCTAGCGGGAGGTCAGGAGCAGTACTTC. Translating gives CASSQWLAGGQEQYF.

A few counts support this clone. The chain joins TRBV4-3 to TRBJ2-1, with 9 bases fitting TRBD2. CDR1 and CDR2 (germline): LGHNA, YSLEER. The length of the CDR3 is 18 residues. After removal of 0 bases from V and 8 bases from J, the junction contained 14 bases not matched to a gene. CDR3 bases: TGCGCCAGCAGCCAAGATCTTGAAGGCGGGAGGGCCGGCTATGAGCAGTTCTTC. It codes for CASSQDLEGGRAGYEQFF.

The chain uses TRBV28 and TRBJ2-1, with D tentatively TRBD1 (6 bases). This CDR3 comprises 13 residues. The V end lost 5 bases, the J end lost 8 bases, and 13 bases lay between the germline ends. Germline lookup yields CDR1 MDHEN and CDR2 SYDVKM. The CDR3 DNA reads as TGTGCCAGCAGTCTGACTGACAGGTATGAGCAGTTCTTC. This sequence encodes CASSLTDRYEQFF.

The chain links TRBV28 to TRBJ1-1, with TRBD1 as a possible D gene (6 bases). V lost 7 bases and J lost 1, with 16 bases in between. Germline V gives CDR1 MDHEN, CDR2 SYDVKM. CDR3 length: 15 amino acids. Written as DNA, the CDR3 is TGTGCCAGCACCATAAAGGTGGGGGCGAACACTGAAGCTTTCTTT. Protein: CASTIKVGANTEAFF.

The chain joins TRBV5-1 to TRBJ2-1, with TRBD2 matching over 11 bases. The CDR3 consists of 19 residues. CDR1 and CDR2 from the germline V gene are SGHRS and YFSETQ. After removal of 4 bases from V and 6 bases from J, the junction contained 18 bases not matched to a gene. The CDR3 sequence: CASSPAGTSGRGGINEQFF. Here the CDR3 DNA reads TGCGCCAGCAGCCCGGCCGGGACTAGCGGCCGAGGGGGGATCAATGAGCAGTTCTTC.

There are a few counts of this clone. This chain joins TRBV6-5 and TRBJ2-1, with 9 bases fitting TRBD2. V shed 8 bases, J shed 4 bases, and the junction held 6 bases outside the gene matches. The CDR3 length is 14 residues. The V gene's germline CDR1 is MNHEY and CDR2 SVGAGI. The CDR3 bases are TGTGCCAGCTATGAGCGGGGGGTTTACAATGAGCAGTTCTTC. Residues: CASYERGVYNEQFF.

The rearrangement joins TRBV14 to TRBJ1-2, with 8 bases identical to TRBD1. Trimming at V came to 2 bases and at J to 7 bases, leaving 9 bases not matched to a gene. Germline V lookup: CDR1 SGHDN, CDR2 FVKESK. This CDR3 has 15 amino acids. For the CDR3, the DNA is TGTGCCAGCAGCCAACAGGGGGCAAGTATTTTTGGCTACACCTTC. As protein: CASSQQGASIFGYTF. Combining the CDR3 with reference TRBV14 and TRBJ1-2 gives the whole variable domain EAGVTQFPSHSVIEKGQTVTLRCDPISGHDNLYWYRRVMGKEIKFLLHFVKESKQDESGMPNNRFLAERTGGTYSTLKVQPAELEDSGVYFCASSQQGASIFGYTFGSGTRLTVV.

V and J are TRBV5-1 and TRBJ1-1, with D perhaps matching TRBD1 (6 bases). Germline assignment: CDR1 SGHRS and CDR2 YFSETQ. The V and J ends lost 4 bases and 1 base respectively, with 8 bases between them. CDR3 length: 13 amino acids. The CDR3 here is CASSVQGNTEAFF. DNA for the CDR3: TGCGCCAGCAGCGTACAGGGGAACACTGAAGCTTTCTTT.

The gene calls are TRBV28 and TRBJ2-5, with 11 bases lining up with TRBD1. The J call may be wrong; the DNA end is better matched by TRBJ2-7. CDR3 length: 14 residues. Germline V lookup: CDR1 MDHEN, CDR2 SYDVKM. The CDR3 region is CASSSGQGAYEQYF. In DNA, the CDR3 is TGTGCCAGCAGTTCAGGACAGGGGGCGTACGAGCAGTACTTC.

The chain has TRBV19 and TRBJ1-5, with 10 bases matching TRBD1. Trimming removed 4 bases from V and 7 bases from J; junction bases left unmatched: 7. The CDR3 loop spans 15 amino acids. Germline V gene data show CDR1 as LNHDA and CDR2 as SQIVND (reference sequence). The CDR3 region is CASSTQTGGGQPQHF. The DNA of the CDR3 is TGTGCCAGTAGTACCCAGACAGGGGGCGGACAGCCCCAGCATTTT. The full variable domain, with the rest looked up from reference TRBV19 and TRBJ1-5, is DGGITQSPKYLFRKEGQNVTLSCEQNLNHDAMYWYRQDPGQGLRLIYYSQIVNDFQKGDIAEGYSVSREKKESFPLTVTSAQKNPTAFYLCASSTQTGGGQPQHFGDGTRLSIL.

This CDR3 is CASSFEGTDYSNQPQHF. The CDR3 region has the DNA TGTGCCAGCAGCTTTGAAGGGACAGACTATAGCAATCAGCCCCAGCATTTT. The rearrangement links TRBV7-8 to TRBJ1-5; TRBD1 matches 7 bases. CDR1 and CDR2 (germline): SGHVS, FQNEAQ. The CDR3 length is 17 residues. V gave up 3 bases and J gave up 0 bases; unmatched junction bases: 8.

The CDR3 DNA is TGTGCCAGTAGTATCGGAGCGGGAGAGAACTCCTACAATGAGCAGTTCTTC. This gives the protein CASSIGAGENSYNEQFF. The chain has TRBV19 and TRBJ2-1; TRBD2 aligns across 8 bases. Per the germline V gene, CDR1 is LNHDA and CDR2 is SQIVND (reference sequence). The CDR3 consists of 17 residues. The V segment lost 3 bases and the J segment 0 bases; nucleotides outside the gene matches: 7.

V gene TRBV27 combines with J gene TRBJ2-6, with D perhaps TRBD1 (6 bases). Trimming took 3 bases from V and 4 from J, leaving 13 bases between them. CDR1 MNHEY and CDR2 SMNVEV come from the germline V gene (reference sequence). This CDR3 is built from 16 residues. In nucleotides, the CDR3 is TGTGCCAGCAGTTTGGGACACCTCCCCGGGGCCAACGTCCTGACTTTC. The encoded protein is CASSLGHLPGANVLTF.

This clone came up once. The CDR3 nucleotides are TGTGCCAGCAGTCTACAGGGGCTCTATGGCTACACCTTC. Amino acid sequence: CASSLQGLYGYTF. This chain connects TRBV28 to TRBJ1-2; 7 nucleotides match TRBD1. This CDR3 contains 13 residues. Germline trimming cut 5 bases from V and 4 bases from J; bases unmatched to any gene: 4. The germline CDR1 and CDR2 sequences are MDHEN and SYDVKM.